Sequencing of this T cell receptor (beta chain) was carried out in a study of persistence of HIV-infected CD4 T cells. Across the study: Multiple blood draws of up to 180 mL, except two donors with single leukapheresis. Overall study results and limits: Compared with CD3/CD28-stimulated cells, CMV- and Gag-responding cells showed lower TCRbeta richness.

The immunoSEQ assay was version 4, run in survey mode. Template was genomic DNA at around 10 ng/uL, with up to about 1 ug used per sample. Only in-frame clones appear in the TCRdb table, and some are missing; sequencing was by immunoSEQ multiplex PCR. The sample holds about 25,000 clones, around 67% seen once. Germline values: CDR1 LNHDA, CDR2 SQIVND (reference sequence). This CDR3 region has 15 residues. With 3 bases removed from V and 0 bases from J, the gap between germline ends came to 6 bases. The stimulus was an HIV-1 Gag 15-mer peptide pool, 0.85 to 1 ug/peptide/mL. Responding CD4+ T cells were sorted by upregulation of both CD40 ligand and CD69. CD4+ T cell counts exceeded 400 cells/uL; CMV serology was positive. For this clone: Its antigen is currently unknown.

The J gene is TRBJ1-6, the V gene TRBV19; the D is unclear. This TCR derives from an adult man with HIV who was CMV-seropositive. The sample consisted of CD4+ T cells sorted from PBMCs after roughly 18-hour stimulation, taken from a patient who received antiretroviral therapy. In DNA form, the CDR3 reads TGTGCCAGTAGTATCGGAGACTCCTATAATTCACCCCTCCACTTT. Translating it yields CASSIGDSYNSPLHF.